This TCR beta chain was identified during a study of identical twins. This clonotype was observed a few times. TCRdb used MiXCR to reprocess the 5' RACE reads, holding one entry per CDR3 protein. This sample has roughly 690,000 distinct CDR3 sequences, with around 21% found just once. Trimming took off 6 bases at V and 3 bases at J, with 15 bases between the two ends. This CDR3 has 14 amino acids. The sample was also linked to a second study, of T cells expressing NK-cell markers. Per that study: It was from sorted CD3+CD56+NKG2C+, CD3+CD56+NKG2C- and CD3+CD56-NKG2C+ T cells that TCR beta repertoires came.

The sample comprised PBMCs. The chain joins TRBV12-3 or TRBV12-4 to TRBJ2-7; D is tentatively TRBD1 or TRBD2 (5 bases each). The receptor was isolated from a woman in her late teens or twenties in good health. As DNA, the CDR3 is TGTGCCAGCAGCGCTTCGGGACGGTACTACGAGCAGTACTTC. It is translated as CASSASGRYYEQYF.